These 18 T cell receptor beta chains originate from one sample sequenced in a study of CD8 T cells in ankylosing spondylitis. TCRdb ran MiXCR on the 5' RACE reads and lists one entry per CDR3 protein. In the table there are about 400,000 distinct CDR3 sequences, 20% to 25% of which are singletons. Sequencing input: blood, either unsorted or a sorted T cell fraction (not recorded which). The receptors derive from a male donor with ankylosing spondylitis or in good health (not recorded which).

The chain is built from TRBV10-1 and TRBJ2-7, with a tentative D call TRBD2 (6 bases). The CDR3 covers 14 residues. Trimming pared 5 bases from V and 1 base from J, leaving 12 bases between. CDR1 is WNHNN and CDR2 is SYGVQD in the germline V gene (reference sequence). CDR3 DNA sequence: TGCGCCAGCAGTCGGCGGGGAAAATCCTACGAGCAGTACTTC. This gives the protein CASSRRGKSYEQYF.

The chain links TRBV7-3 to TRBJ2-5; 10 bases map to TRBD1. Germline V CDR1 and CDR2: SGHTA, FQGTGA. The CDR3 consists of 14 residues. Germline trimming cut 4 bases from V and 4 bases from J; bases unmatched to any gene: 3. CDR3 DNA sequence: TGTGCCAGCAGCTCGGGGGACAGGGGAGAGACCCAGTACTTC. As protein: CASSSGDRGETQYF.

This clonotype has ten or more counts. The CDR3 spells CASSFRGRETQYF. The CDR3, as DNA: TGTGCCAGCAGTTTTCGGGGTAGGGAGACCCAGTACTTC. The chain carries TRBV12-3 or TRBV12-4 and TRBJ2-5, with a tentative D call TRBD2 (5 bases). CDR3 length equals 13 residues. V was shortened by 3 bases and J by 5 bases, with 10 bases between the two germline ends.

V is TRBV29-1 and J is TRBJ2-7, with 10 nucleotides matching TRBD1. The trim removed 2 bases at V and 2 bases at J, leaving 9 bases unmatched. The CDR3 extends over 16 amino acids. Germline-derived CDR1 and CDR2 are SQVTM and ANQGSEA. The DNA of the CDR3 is TGCAGCGTTGAATACGCGGGACAGGGGAAGGCCTACGAGCAGTACTTC. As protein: CSVEYAGQGKAYEQYF.

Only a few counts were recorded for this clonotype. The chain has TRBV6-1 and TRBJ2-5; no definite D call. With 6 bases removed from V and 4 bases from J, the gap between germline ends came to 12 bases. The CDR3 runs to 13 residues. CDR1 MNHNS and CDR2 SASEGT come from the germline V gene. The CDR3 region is CASSPVLGETQYF. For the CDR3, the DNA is TGTGCCAGCAGCCCGGTGTTGGGAGAGACCCAGTACTTC.

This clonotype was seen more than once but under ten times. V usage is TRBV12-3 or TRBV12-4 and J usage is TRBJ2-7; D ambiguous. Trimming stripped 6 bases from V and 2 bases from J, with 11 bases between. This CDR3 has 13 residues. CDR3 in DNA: TGTGCCAGCAGACCGGACGGAACCTACGAGCAGTACTTC. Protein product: CASRPDGTYEQYF.

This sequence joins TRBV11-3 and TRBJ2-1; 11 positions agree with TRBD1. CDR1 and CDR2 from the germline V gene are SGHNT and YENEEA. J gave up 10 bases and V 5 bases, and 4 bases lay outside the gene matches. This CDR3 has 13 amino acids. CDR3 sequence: CASSQGTGGEQFF. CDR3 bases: TGTGCCAGCAGCCAAGGGACAGGGGGAGAGCAGTTCTTC. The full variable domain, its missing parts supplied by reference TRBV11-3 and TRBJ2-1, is EAGVVQSPRYKIIEKKQPVAFWCNPISGHNTLYWYLQNLGQGPELLIRYENEEAVDDSQLPKDRFSAERLKGVDSTLKIQPAELGDSAVYLCASSQGTGGEQFFGPGTRLTVL.

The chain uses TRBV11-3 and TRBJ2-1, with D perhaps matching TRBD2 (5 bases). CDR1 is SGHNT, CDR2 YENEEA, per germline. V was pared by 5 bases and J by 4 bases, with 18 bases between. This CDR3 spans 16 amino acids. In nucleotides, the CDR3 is TGTGCCAGCAGCCCCCGTCGGGGTCTTCTTTACAATGAGCAGTTCTTC. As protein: CASSPRRGLLYNEQFF.

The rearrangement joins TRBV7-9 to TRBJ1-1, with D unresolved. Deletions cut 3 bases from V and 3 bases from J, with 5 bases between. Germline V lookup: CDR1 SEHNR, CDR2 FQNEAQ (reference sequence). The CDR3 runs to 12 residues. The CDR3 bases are TGTGCCAGCAGCTTGACCGACACTGAAGCTTTCTTT. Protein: CASSLTDTEAFF.

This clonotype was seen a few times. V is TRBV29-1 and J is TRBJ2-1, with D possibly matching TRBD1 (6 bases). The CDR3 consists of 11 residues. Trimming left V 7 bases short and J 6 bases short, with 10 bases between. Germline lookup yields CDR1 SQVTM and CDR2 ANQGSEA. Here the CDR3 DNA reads TGCAGCGGACGAGGGGGCAATGAGCAGTTCTTC. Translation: CSGRGGNEQFF.

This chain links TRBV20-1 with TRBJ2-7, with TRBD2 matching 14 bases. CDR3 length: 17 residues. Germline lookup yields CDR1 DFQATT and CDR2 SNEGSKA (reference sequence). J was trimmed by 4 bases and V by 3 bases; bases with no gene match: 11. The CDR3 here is CSARDRGTSGGSYEQYF. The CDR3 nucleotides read TGCAGTGCTAGGGACCGCGGGACTAGCGGGGGAAGTTACGAGCAGTACTTC.

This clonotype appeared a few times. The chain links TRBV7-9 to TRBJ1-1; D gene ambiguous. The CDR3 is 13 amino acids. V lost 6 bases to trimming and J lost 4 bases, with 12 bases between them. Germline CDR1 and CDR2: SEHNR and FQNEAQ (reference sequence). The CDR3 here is CASSRGLGTEAFF. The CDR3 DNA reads TGTGCCAGCAGTCGCGGCCTCGGCACTGAAGCTTTCTTT.

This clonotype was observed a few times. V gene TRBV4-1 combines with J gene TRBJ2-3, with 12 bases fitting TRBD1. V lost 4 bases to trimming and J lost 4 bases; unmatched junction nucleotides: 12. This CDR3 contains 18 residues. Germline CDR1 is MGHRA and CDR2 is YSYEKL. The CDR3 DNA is TGCGCCAGCAGCCCGGAACGAGGGGACAGGGGGCCCGCAGATACGCAGTATTTT. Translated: CASSPERGDRGPADTQYF.

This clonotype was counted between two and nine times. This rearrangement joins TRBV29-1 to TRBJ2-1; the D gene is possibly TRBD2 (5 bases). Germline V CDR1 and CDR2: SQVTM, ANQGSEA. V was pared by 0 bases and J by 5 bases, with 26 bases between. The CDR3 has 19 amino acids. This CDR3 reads CSVEEGIGVASRTNNEQFF. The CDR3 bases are TGCAGCGTTGAAGAAGGCATCGGGGTGGCTAGCAGGACCAACAATGAGCAGTTCTTC.

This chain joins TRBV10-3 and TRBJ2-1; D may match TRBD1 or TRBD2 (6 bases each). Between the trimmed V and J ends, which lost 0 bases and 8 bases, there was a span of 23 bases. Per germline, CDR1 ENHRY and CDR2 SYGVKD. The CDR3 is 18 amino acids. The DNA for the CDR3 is TGTGCCATCAGTGAGTCTTCCGGGACAAGGGGGGATAGAGATGAGCAGTTCTTC. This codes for CAISESSGTRGDRDEQFF.

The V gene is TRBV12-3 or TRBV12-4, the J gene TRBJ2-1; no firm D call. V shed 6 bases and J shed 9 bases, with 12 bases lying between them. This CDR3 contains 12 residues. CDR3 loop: CASRGPNGEQFF. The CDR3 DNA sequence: TGTGCCAGCAGGGGTCCTAATGGTGAGCAGTTCTTC.

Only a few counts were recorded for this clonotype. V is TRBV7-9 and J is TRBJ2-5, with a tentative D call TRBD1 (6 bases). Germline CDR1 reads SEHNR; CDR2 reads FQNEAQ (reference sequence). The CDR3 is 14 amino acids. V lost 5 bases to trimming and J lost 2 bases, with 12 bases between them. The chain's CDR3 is CASSERDTQETQYF. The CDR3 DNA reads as TGTGCCAGCAGCGAACGGGACACGCAAGAGACCCAGTACTTC.

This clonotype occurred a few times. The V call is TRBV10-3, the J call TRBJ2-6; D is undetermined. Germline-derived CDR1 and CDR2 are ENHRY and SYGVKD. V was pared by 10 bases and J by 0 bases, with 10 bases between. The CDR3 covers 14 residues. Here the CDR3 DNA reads TGTGCCACCAGACATGACTCTGGGGCCAACGTCCTGACTTTC. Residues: CATRHDSGANVLTF.